The 14 T cell receptor beta chains presented below share a single source sample, sequenced in a study of cytomegalovirus exposure and HLA in healthy donors. The PCR used 60 Vbeta and 13 Jbeta primers. Here immunoSEQ multiplex PCR was the method, and the copy in TCRdb shows in-frame clones only, minus some. Of roughly 100,000 clones in the sample, less than 85% were seen once. Material: PBMCs. The receptor set was obtained from a woman aged 18-29 years in good health and CMV-seropositive.

The V call is TRBV2, the J call TRBJ1-2; 7 bases are shared with TRBD1. Germline V gene lookup returns CDR1 SNHLY and CDR2 FYNNEI. The CDR3 has 15 residues. J lost 2 bases, V lost 6 bases, and 9 bases had no gene match. The CDR3 sequence: CASSWGTAHNYGYTF. As DNA, the CDR3 is TGTGCCAGCAGCTGGGGGACAGCCCACAACTATGGCTACACCTTC.

In DNA form, the CDR3 reads TGTGCCAGCAGTTTAAGGGGGACTAGCGGGAAGGGTACGCAGTATTTT. Protein: CASSLRGTSGKGTQYF. The chain has TRBV28 and TRBJ2-3, with 13 bases aligning to TRBD2. V dropped 2 bases and J dropped 8; count of bases not matched to a gene: 7. The germline V gene has CDR1 MDHEN and CDR2 SYDVKM. The CDR3 spans 16 residues.

This chain uses TRBV19 with TRBJ1-5, with TRBD1 matching over 11 bases. The germline CDR1 and CDR2 sequences are LNHDA and SQIVND (reference sequence). The CDR3 runs to 16 residues. V was pared by 2 bases and J by 7 bases, with 7 bases of the junction left unmatched. The CDR3 reads CASSIPGRTGGQPQHF. In nucleotides, the CDR3 is TGTGCCAGTAGTATACCAGGCAGGACAGGGGGCCAGCCCCAGCATTTT.

In this sample, this clone turned up a few times. The chain carries TRBV5-6 and TRBJ2-7; D is perhaps TRBD2 (5 bases). V lost 4 bases and J 3 bases, leaving 14 bases between the germline ends. This CDR3 comprises 14 residues. CDR1 is SGHDT and CDR2 is YYEEEE in the germline V gene. Here the CDR3 reads CASSPGLSIYEQYF. Here the CDR3 DNA reads TGTGCCAGCAGCCCCGGACTTAGTATCTACGAGCAGTACTTC.

This clone showed up just once. CDR3 in amino acids: CASSPLGTSFYYEQYF. The CDR3 DNA follows: TGTGCCAGCAGTCCCCTCGGGACTAGCTTTTACTACGAGCAGTACTTC. This chain links TRBV28 with TRBJ2-7, with 9 nucleotides matching TRBD2. CDR1 is MDHEN, CDR2 SYDVKM, per germline. CDR3 length equals 16 residues. Unmatched junction bases numbered 11, after V lost 5 bases and J lost 3 bases.

The chain carries TRBV6-6 and TRBJ2-3, with 9 bases aligning to TRBD2. The ends lost 4 bases at V and 2 bases at J; junction bases unmatched: 7. CDR1 MNHNY and CDR2 SVGAGI come from the germline V gene (reference sequence). The CDR3 is made up of 16 amino acids. Here the CDR3 DNA reads TGTGCCAGCAGTTTGGCGGGAGGGGGACCCACAGATACGCAGTATTTT. Translating it yields CASSLAGGGPTDTQYF.

The chain recombines TRBV19 with TRBJ1-5; maybe TRBD1 (5 bases). CDR3 size: 18 residues. The V gene's germline CDR1 is LNHDA and CDR2 SQIVND (reference sequence). The V and J ends lost 3 bases and 5 bases respectively, with 23 bases between them. The CDR3 region has the DNA TGTGCCAGTAGTATTGGAGGGGAGTTAGCAGGGCAACATCAGCCCCAGCATTTT. It is translated as CASSIGGELAGQHQPQHF.

This sequence joins TRBV11-2 and TRBJ2-5; 8 bases align to TRBD2. The CDR3 has 14 residues. Germline-derived CDR1 and CDR2 are SGHAT and FQNNGV. V was clipped by 4 bases and J by 2 bases; unmatched bases: 3. Here the CDR3 DNA reads TGTGCCAGCAGCTCGTCTAGCGGGCAAGAGACCCAGTACTTC. The encoded protein is CASSSSSGQETQYF.

This CDR3 reads CASSNFAEAFF. As DNA, the CDR3 is TGTGCCAGCAGTAACTTCGCTGAAGCTTTCTTT. The J gene is TRBJ1-1, the V gene TRBV6-5; D unclear. The V gene lost 5 bases and the J gene lost 6 bases, with 7 bases spanning the gap. Germline V gene data show CDR1 as MNHEY and CDR2 as SVGAGI. CDR3 length: 11 residues.

This clone showed up just a few times. The rearrangement joins TRBV5-1 to TRBJ2-5; D gene ambiguous. The J call may be mistaken, given a closer DNA end match to TRBJ2-7. Germline V gene data show CDR1 as SGHRS and CDR2 as YFSETQ. This CDR3 spans 15 amino acids. CDR3 sequence reads: CASSLASRLTYEQYF. The CDR3 bases are TGCGCCAGCAGCTTGGCCAGCAGGTTAACCTACGAGCAGTACTTC.

This chain uses TRBV11-3 with TRBJ1-1; no clear D. V was shortened by 2 bases and J by 11 bases, with 9 bases between the two germline ends. Germline V gene data show CDR1 as SGHNT and CDR2 as YENEEA. CDR3 length: 11 residues. In DNA form, the CDR3 reads TGTGCCAGCAGCTTAACCGCCGAGGCTTTCTTT. It specifies CASSLTAEAFF.

The chain recombines TRBV7-2 with TRBJ2-7; 7 bases agree with TRBD1. V shed 5 bases and J 3 bases; nucleotides not matched to a gene: 10. The CDR3 runs 15 residues. From germline, CDR1 is SGHTA and CDR2 FQGNSA. In DNA, the CDR3 is TGTGCCAGCAGCCTTAGGACAGGCGGTAACTACGAGCAGTACTTC. It translates to CASSLRTGGNYEQYF.

J is TRBJ1-5 and V is TRBV4-1, with 8 bases matching TRBD1. J gave up 2 bases and V 4 bases, and 7 bases lay outside the gene matches. The CDR3 has 16 residues. Germline CDR1 is MGHRA and CDR2 is YSYEKL. In DNA, the CDR3 is TGCGCCAGCAGCCTTACCCAGGGGGCGGGCAATCAGCCCCAGCATTTT. It yields the protein CASSLTQGAGNQPQHF.

This clone occurred a few times. V is TRBV27 and J is TRBJ1-3; D gene uncertain. The V gene's germline CDR1 is MNHEY and CDR2 SMNVEV (reference sequence). The CDR3 is 14 amino acids. V lost 4 bases and J 4 bases, leaving 11 bases between the germline ends. The CDR3 DNA follows: TGTGCCAGCAGTTCCGGCGGGGTGGGAAACACCATATATTTT. Translation: CASSSGGVGNTIYF.